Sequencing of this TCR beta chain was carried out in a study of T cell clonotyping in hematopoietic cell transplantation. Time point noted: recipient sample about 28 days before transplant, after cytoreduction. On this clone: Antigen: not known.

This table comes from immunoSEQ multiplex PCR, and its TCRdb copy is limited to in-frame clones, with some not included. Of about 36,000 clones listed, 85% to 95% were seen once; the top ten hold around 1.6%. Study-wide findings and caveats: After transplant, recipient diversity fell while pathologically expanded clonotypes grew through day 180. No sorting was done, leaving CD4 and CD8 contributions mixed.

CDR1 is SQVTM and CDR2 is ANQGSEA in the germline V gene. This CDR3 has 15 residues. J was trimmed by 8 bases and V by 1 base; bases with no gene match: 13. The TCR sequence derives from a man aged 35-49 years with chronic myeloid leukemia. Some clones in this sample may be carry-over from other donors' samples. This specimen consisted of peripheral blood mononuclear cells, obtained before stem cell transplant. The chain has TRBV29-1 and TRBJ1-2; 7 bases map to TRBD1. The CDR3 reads CSVEGEQGFFRGYTF. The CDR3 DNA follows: TGCAGCGTTGAAGGGGAACAGGGGTTCTTCCGGGGCTACACCTTC.